This is a list of T cell receptor beta chains from one sample in a study of blood T cells in healthy people across ages. MiXCR was run by TCRdb on the 5' RACE reads, yielding one entry per CDR3 protein. In the table there are around 990,000 distinct CDR3 sequences, 35% to 45% of which are singletons. Sequenced material: blood. All receptors come from a man aged 18 to 35 in good health. Each CDR3 is given with its conserved first and last residue. A D gene is named only where the DNA matches it firmly. Some rows mark clone size as missing; the rest say once, few, many or name a class of expanded clone.

D,J,size,V,length,DNA,CDR3
TRBD1,TRBJ2-7,-,TRBV4-2,15,TGTGCCAGCAGCCAAGGAACTAGTGACAGGGGTGAGCAGTACTTC,CASSQGTSDRGEQYF
-,TRBJ1-5,once,TRBV2,14,TGTGCCAGCGGGGCAGCCGTGTCGGGATCGCCCCAGCATTTT,CASGAAVSGSPQHF
-,TRBJ1-1,few,TRBV12-3/TRBV12-4,15,TGTGCCAGCAGTTTAGCGACCGACCCTCGGGCTGAAGCTTTCTTT,CASSLATDPRAEAFF
-,TRBJ2-7,-,TRBV5-1,14,TGCGCCAGCAGCTTGTCGGCAGGGGGGTACGAGCAGTACTTC,CASSLSAGGYEQYF
-,TRBJ2-5,-,TRBV7-3,14,TGTGCCAGCAGTTTCGGGACAAAACAAGAGACCCAGTACTTC,CASSFGTKQETQYF
-,TRBJ2-2,-,TRBV9,14,TGTGCCAGCAGCGGAGGGGACACCACCGGGGAGCTGTTTTTT,CASSGGDTTGELFF
-,TRBJ2-2,-,TRBV4-3,15,TGCGCCAGCAGCCAAGCTTCCGTCTACACCGGGGAGCTGTTTTTT,CASSQASVYTGELFF
TRBD1,TRBJ1-1,few,TRBV6-2/TRBV6-3,15,TGTGCCAGCAGAGCTTGGACAGGGACAAACACTGAAGCTTTCTTT,CASRAWTGTNTEAFF
-,TRBJ2-3,-,TRBV7-7,15,TGTGCTAGCAGCTCAGGACAGGGAGGGTCAGATACGCAGTATTTT,CASSSGQGGSDTQYF
TRBD1,TRBJ1-1,few,TRBV6-2/TRBV6-3,15,TGTGCCAGCATCCACAGGGGCTTGGGGAACACTGAAGCTTTCTTT,CASIHRGLGNTEAFF
-,TRBJ1-1,few,TRBV15,15,TGTGCCACCAGCAGAGATGCAGGGGTTAACACTGAAGCTTTCTTT,CATSRDAGVNTEAFF
-,TRBJ1-2,few,TRBV20-1,16,TGCAGTGCTAGAGACCTAGGAAGGCAGGGGTTAAGGGGCTACACCTTC,CSARDLGRQGLRGYTF
-,TRBJ1-1,few,TRBV19,13,TGTGCCAGTAGTAGGCGGTTGAACACTGAAGCTTTCTTT,CASSRRLNTEAFF
-,TRBJ2-3,few,TRBV7-2,16,TGTGCCAGCAGCTTGTCCCCAGGGATGAGCACAGATACGCAGTATTTT,CASSLSPGMSTDTQYF
-,TRBJ1-1,-,TRBV12-3/TRBV12-4,15,TGTGCCAGCAGTTTAGCGTTAGTTCCCGGGACTGAAGCTTTCTTT,CASSLALVPGTEAFF
-,TRBJ2-5,-,TRBV6-2/TRBV6-3,11,TGTGCCAGCAGCCGACGGTCTTGGCAGTACTTC,CASSRRSWQYF
-,TRBJ2-7,-,TRBV20-1,14,TGCAGTGCTAGTTTCCCGGACAGAAACTACGAGCAGTACTTC,CSASFPDRNYEQYF
-,TRBJ1-5,few,TRBV27,13,TGTGCCAGCAGACCAGGGAATCGGCGGCCCCAGCATTTT,CASRPGNRRPQHF
-,TRBJ1-5,-,TRBV4-2,14,TGTGCCAGCAGCCTCAATGGTGGCAATCAGCCCCAGCATTTT,CASSLNGGNQPQHF
-,TRBJ2-3,-,TRBV29-1,15,TGCAGCGTTGAAGATGCCGTCAGGGGGGCAGATACGCAGTATTTT,CSVEDAVRGADTQYF
TRBD2,TRBJ2-1,-,TRBV7-3,14,TGTGCCAGCAGCTTACACGCGGGGGACAATGAGCAGTTCTTC,CASSLHAGDNEQFF
TRBD1,TRBJ1-1,-,TRBV14,16,TGTGCCAGCAGCCAAGATCGAAAATTGCGACAGGGTGAAGCTTTCTTT,CASSQDRKLRQGEAFF
TRBD1,TRBJ1-2,-,TRBV9,15,TGTGCCAGCAGCGTAGACGACAGGGGGCCCCGAGGCTACACCTTC,CASSVDDRGPRGYTF
-,TRBJ1-1,few,TRBV6-6,16,TGTGCCAGCAGACCCCCTCGACAAGTCTTGAACACTGAAGCTTTCTTT,CASRPPRQVLNTEAFF
-,TRBJ2-5,many,TRBV7-2,15,TGTGCCAGCAGCTTAGATGGGCAGGGAGGTGAGACCCAGTACTTC,CASSLDGQGGETQYF
-,TRBJ1-1,-,TRBV6-2/TRBV6-3,14,TGTGCCAGCAGTTATACACACCCGAACACTGAAGCTTTCTTT,CASSYTHPNTEAFF
-,TRBJ1-1,once,TRBV12-3/TRBV12-4,15,TGTGCCAGCAGTTTAGCGGCGGGCCTAGGCGCACAAGCTTTCTTT,CASSLAAGLGAQAFF
TRBD1,TRBJ1-2,-,TRBV27,16,TGTGCCAGCAGTCAACGACAGGGGAGGGCTAACTATGGCTACACCTTC,CASSQRQGRANYGYTF
TRBD1,TRBJ1-4,-,TRBV5-1,14,TGCGCCAGCAGCACGACAGGGACTAATGAAAAACTGTTTTTT,CASSTTGTNEKLFF